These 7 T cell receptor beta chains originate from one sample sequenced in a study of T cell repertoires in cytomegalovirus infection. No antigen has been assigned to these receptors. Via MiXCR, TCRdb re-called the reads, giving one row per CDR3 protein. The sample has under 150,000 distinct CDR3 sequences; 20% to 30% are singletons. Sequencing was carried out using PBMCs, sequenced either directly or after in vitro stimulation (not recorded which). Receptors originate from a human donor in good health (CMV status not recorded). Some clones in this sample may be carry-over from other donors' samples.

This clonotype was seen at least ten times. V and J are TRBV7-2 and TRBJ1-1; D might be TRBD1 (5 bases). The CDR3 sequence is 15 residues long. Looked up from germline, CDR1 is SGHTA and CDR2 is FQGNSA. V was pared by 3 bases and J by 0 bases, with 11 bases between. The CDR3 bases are TGTGCCAGCAGCTTCGGGACGGGGATGAACACTGAAGCTTTCTTT. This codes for CASSFGTGMNTEAFF.

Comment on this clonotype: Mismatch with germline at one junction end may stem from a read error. The CDR3 DNA is TGTGCCAGCAGCCCAAACGAGGAAGCTTACTTT. Its translation is CASSPNEEAYF. This rearrangement joins TRBV11-1 to TRBJ1-1; no definite D call. CDR3 length: 11 amino acids. Germline V gene sequence: CDR1 SGHAT, CDR2 FQDESV (reference sequence).

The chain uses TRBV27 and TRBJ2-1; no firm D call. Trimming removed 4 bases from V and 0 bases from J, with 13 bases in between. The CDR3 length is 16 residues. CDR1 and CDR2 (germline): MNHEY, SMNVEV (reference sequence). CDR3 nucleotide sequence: TGTGCCAGCAGTTCCGAACCTGCAAGCTCCTACAATGAGCAGTTCTTC. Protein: CASSSEPASSYNEQFF.

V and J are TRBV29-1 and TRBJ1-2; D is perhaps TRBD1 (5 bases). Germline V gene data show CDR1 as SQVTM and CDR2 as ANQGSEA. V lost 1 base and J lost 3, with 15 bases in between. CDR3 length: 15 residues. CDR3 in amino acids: CSVEGDHPLYYGYTF. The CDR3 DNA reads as TGCAGCGTTGAAGGGGACCATCCCCTCTACTATGGCTACACCTTC.

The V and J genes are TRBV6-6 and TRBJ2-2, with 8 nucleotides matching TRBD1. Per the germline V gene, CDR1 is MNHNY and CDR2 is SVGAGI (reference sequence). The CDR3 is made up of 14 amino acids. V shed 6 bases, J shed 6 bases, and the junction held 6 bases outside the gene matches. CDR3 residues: CASSQPTGAGELFF. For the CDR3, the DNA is TGTGCCAGCAGCCAACCGACAGGGGCCGGGGAGCTGTTTTTT.

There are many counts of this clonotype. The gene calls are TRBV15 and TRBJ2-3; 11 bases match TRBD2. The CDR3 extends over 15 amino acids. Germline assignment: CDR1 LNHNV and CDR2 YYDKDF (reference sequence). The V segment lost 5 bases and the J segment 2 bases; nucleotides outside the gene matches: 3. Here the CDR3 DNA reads TGTGCCACCAGCGGGGGACTAGCGGCCACAGATACGCAGTATTTT. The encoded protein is CATSGGLAATDTQYF.

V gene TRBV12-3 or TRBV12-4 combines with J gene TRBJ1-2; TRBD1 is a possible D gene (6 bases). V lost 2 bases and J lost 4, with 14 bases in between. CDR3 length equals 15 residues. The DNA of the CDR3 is TGTGCCAGCAGTTTAAGGGGGGCTCAGGTCTATGGCTACACCTTC. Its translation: CASSLRGAQVYGYTF.